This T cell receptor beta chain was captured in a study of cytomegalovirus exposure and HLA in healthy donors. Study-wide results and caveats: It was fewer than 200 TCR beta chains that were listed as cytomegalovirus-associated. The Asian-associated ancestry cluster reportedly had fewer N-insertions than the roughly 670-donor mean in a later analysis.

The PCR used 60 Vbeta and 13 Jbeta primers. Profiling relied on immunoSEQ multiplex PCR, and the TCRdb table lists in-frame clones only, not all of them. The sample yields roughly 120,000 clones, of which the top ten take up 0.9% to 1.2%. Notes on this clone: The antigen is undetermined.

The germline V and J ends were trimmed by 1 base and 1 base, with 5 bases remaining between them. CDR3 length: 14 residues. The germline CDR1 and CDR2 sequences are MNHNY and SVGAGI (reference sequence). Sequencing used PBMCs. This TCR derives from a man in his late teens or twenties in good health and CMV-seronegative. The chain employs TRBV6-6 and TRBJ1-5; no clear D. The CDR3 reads CASSYYGSNQPQHF. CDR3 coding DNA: TGTGCCAGCAGTTACTACGGGAGCAATCAGCCCCAGCATTTT.